This is a list of T cell receptor beta chains from one sample in a study of blood T cell repertoires in COVID-19. Libraries were prepared by immunoSEQ multiplex PCR; TCRdb keeps only in-frame clonotypes and omits some of them. The table includes fewer than 350,000 clones, roughly 90% detected once. Specimen: PBMCs or T cells enriched from blood (not recorded which). These TCRs come from a woman in her thirties or forties who had recovered from COVID-19. The CDR3 runs from the conserved cysteine through the conserved F or W. Each record gives: D gene, J gene, V gene, clone size, CDR3 protein, CDR3 DNA. The D gene is left open where the match is weak. A clone size is listed for some rows: how often the clone was seen (once, few, many), or a class if it is expanded.

. | TRBJ2-1 | TRBV9 | . | CASSVGIGRARDEQFF | TGTGCCAGCAGCGTAGGGATCGGGAGAGCCCGGGATGAGCAGTTCTTC
TRBD1 | TRBJ1-6 | TRBV18 | . | CASHRDRDNSPLHF | TGTGCCAGCCACAGGGACAGGGATAATTCACCCCTCCACTTT
. | TRBJ2-3 | TRBV5-5 | . | CASSARLTDTQYF | TGTGCCAGCAGCGCCAGACTGACAGATACGCAGTATTTT
TRBD1 | TRBJ1-3 | TRBV5-6 | . | CASSLAPTGRGNTIYF | TGTGCCAGCAGCTTGGCCCCGACAGGGAGAGGAAACACCATATATTTT
. | TRBJ2-2 | TRBV24-1 | . | CATSDYYWVSNTGELFF | TGTGCCACCAGTGATTACTACTGGGTTTCTAACACCGGGGAGCTGTTTTTT
. | TRBJ1-6 | TRBV7-2 | . | CASSSHGGDNSPLHF | TGTGCCAGCAGCTCACATGGGGGGGATAATTCACCCCTCCACTTT
TRBD1 | TRBJ2-7 | TRBV28 | few | CASSPHDRGLGYEQYF | TGTGCCAGCAGCCCACATGACAGGGGGCTAGGCTACGAGCAGTACTTC
TRBD1 | TRBJ2-3 | TRBV28 | . | CASSLGDSPTDTQYF | TGTGCCAGCAGTTTAGGGGACAGTCCCACAGATACGCAGTATTTT
. | TRBJ2-7 | TRBV3-1/TRBV3-2 | . | CASRQGYEQYF | TGTGCCAGCAGACAGGGTTACGAGCAGTACTTC
. | TRBJ1-2 | TRBV3-1/TRBV3-2 | . | CASSQGGNGYTF | TGTGCCAGCAGCCAAGGCGGGAATGGCTACACCTTC
TRBD2 | TRBJ2-1 | TRBV6-2/TRBV6-3 | . | CASSSPLAGGEQFF | TGTGCCAGCAGTTCCCCGCTAGCGGGGGGAGAGCAGTTCTTC
TRBD1 | TRBJ2-7 | TRBV4-1 | . | CASSQDGRTGGYEQYF | TGCGCCAGCAGCCAAGATGGCAGGACAGGGGGCTACGAGCAGTACTTC
. | TRBJ2-5 | TRBV9 | . | CASSMRGGAQYF | TGTGCCAGCTCAATGCGGGGCGGGGCCCAGTACTTC
. | TRBJ1-2 | TRBV19 | . | CASTESGDNYGYTF | TGTGCCAGTACTGAATCAGGGGACAACTATGGCTACACCTTC
. | TRBJ2-5 | TRBV9 | . | CASSLPRRGGQETQYF | TGTGCCAGCAGCCTCCCGCGGAGGGGGGGTCAAGAGACCCAGTACTTC
. | TRBJ2-7 | TRBV7-3 | . | CASSLQGAGPPAYEQYF | TGTGCCAGCAGCTTACAAGGGGCCGGCCCCCCAGCCTACGAGCAGTACTTC
. | TRBJ2-7 | TRBV10-2 | . | CASSEYRGGFSYEQYF | TGCGCCAGCAGTGAGTACAGGGGGGGTTTCTCCTACGAGCAGTACTTC
. | TRBJ2-7 | TRBV15 | . | CATSTRKGPVLDEQYF | TGTGCCACCAGCACAAGAAAGGGGCCAGTTTTGGACGAGCAGTACTTC
TRBD2 | TRBJ2-2 | TRBV11-2 | . | CASSVSGGVVTGELFF | TGTGCCAGCAGCGTTAGCGGGGGGGTAGTCACCGGGGAGCTGTTTTTT
. | TRBJ2-5 | TRBV5-4 | once | CASAPTPGLAQETQYF | TGTGCCAGCGCACCAACTCCGGGACTGGCCCAAGAGACCCAGTACTTC
TRBD2 | TRBJ2-1 | TRBV7-3 | . | CASSLRLAANNEQFF | TGTGCCAGCAGCCTAAGACTAGCGGCAAACAATGAGCAGTTCTTC
. | TRBJ2-5 | TRBV5-6 | once | CASSLNSQETQYF | TGTGCCAGCAGCTTGAACAGCCAAGAGACCCAGTACTTC
. | TRBJ2-2 | TRBV7-2 | . | CASSYRHQSTGELFF | TGTGCCAGCAGCTATCGACACCAGTCTACCGGGGAGCTGTTTTTT
TRBD1 | TRBJ2-2 | TRBV24-1 | . | CATMGQGRTGELFF | TGTGCCACCATGGGACAGGGGCGCACCGGGGAGCTGTTTTTT
TRBD2 | TRBJ2-7 | TRBV6-2/TRBV6-3 | . | CASSYSRTGGSVEQYF | TGTGCCAGCAGTTACTCGAGGACGGGAGGGTCGGTCGAGCAGTACTTC